This TCR beta chain originates from a study of blood T cell repertoires in COVID-19. Study information: Nucleic acid was either cDNA or gDNA, and it came from T cells, B-cell-depleted T cells, or PBMCs.

The V and J ends lost 2 bases and 4 bases, in that order; junction bases with no gene match: 5. The germline V gene has CDR1 SGHRS and CDR2 YFSETQ. CDR3 length equals 16 residues. Original analysis: Reference gene primer amplification gave nucleated cell count estimates. TCRdb's table, derived via immunoSEQ multiplex PCR, lists solely in-frame clones and lacks some. The D gene and trimming were derived from the DNA, and the V and J assignments and clone size from that table. The sample shows some 670,000 clones, 70% to 90% of them seen only once. Sample: peripheral blood. This chain connects TRBV5-1 to TRBJ2-2, with 10 bases fitting TRBD2. The TCR comes from a woman aged 18 to 35 with acute or convalescent COVID-19. DNA for the CDR3: TGCGCCAGCAGCTTCCTAGCGGGGGTGGCCACCGGGGAGCTGTTTTTT. This codes for CASSFLAGVATGELFF.